These 26 T cell receptor beta chains originate from one sample sequenced in a study of shared T cell receptors in the human thymus. Clones were sequenced by immunoSEQ multiplex PCR, and TCRdb holds only the in-frame ones, with some missing. The repertoire has over 650,000 clones, 87% of them found once; the top ten carry roughly 0.0094%. Separately, the same data were catalogued under a study of human thymus T cells.

Sequencing input: thymocytes. These receptor sequences come from a boy younger than two with a congenital heart defect.

V and J are TRBV11-2 and TRBJ1-1, with 7 bases that match TRBD1. Germline lookup yields CDR1 SGHAT and CDR2 FQNNGV. J was trimmed by 0 bases and V by 1 base; bases with no gene match: 11. The CDR3 totals 18 residues. The DNA of the CDR3 is TGTGCCAGCAGCTTAGTCCAGGGGGTGGGTACGATGAACACTGAAGCTTTCTTT. The encoded protein is CASSLVQGVGTMNTEAFF.

The chain has TRBV25-1 and TRBJ1-1; 9 bases fit TRBD1. This CDR3 region has 15 residues. J lost 5 bases, V lost 6 bases, and 10 bases had no gene match. Per the germline V gene, CDR1 is MGHDK and CDR2 is SYGVNS. The CDR3 protein is CASSPHPDRGTEAFF. The CDR3, as DNA: TGTGCCAGCAGCCCCCACCCCGACAGGGGGACTGAAGCTTTCTTT.

CDR3 nucleotides: TGTGCCAGCAGTCTCCCGACTAGCACCTCCGGGAATGAGCAGTTCTTC. Its translation: CASSLPTSTSGNEQFF. The rearrangement joins TRBV25-1 to TRBJ2-1; 7 bases fit TRBD2. The V gene end was trimmed by 5 bases and the J gene end by 7 bases; junction bases not matched to a gene: 14. From germline, CDR1 is MGHDK and CDR2 SYGVNS. The CDR3 consists of 16 residues. Using reference TRBV25-1 and TRBJ2-1 for the parts outside the CDR3, the full variable domain is EADIYQTPRYLVIGTGKKITLECSQTMGHDKMYWYQQDPGMELHLIHYSYGVNSTEKGDLSSESTVSRIRTEHFPLTLESARPSHTSQYLCASSLPTSTSGNEQFFGPGTRLTVL.

J is TRBJ1-2 and V is TRBV10-3; TRBD1 matches at 8 bases. The germline V gene encodes CDR1 ENHRY and CDR2 SYGVKD. CDR3 length equals 19 residues. With V trimmed by 0 bases and J by 4 bases, 16 bases remained unmatched. The DNA of the CDR3 is TGTGCCATCAGTGAGTCCCCCGTCGGACAGGGTGTCATTGCCTATGGCTACACCTTC. It translates to CAISESPVGQGVIAYGYTF.

The chain links TRBV9 to TRBJ2-3; TRBD2 aligns across 10 bases. This CDR3 region has 18 residues. V lost 0 bases and J lost 4; bases outside the gene matches: 11. CDR1 SGDLS and CDR2 YYNGEE come from the germline V gene. The CDR3 spells CASSVDPAGGPLADTQYF. CDR3 DNA sequence: TGTGCCAGCAGCGTAGATCCAGCGGGGGGGCCCTTGGCAGATACGCAGTATTTT.

The chain links TRBV5-1 to TRBJ2-5; TRBD2 matches 9 bases. This CDR3 is 17 amino acids long. J lost 5 bases, V lost 4 bases, and 15 bases had no gene match. Germline lookup yields CDR1 SGHRS and CDR2 YFSETQ. Here the CDR3 DNA reads TGCGCCAGCAGCACTCTGGGTCGCGGGGGGGCATGGGAGACCCAGTACTTC. Its protein product is CASSTLGRGGAWETQYF. The full variable domain, in which reference TRBV5-1 and TRBJ2-5 provide the parts outside the CDR3, is KAGVTQTPRYLIKTRGQQVTLSCSPISGHRSVSWYQQTPGQGLQFLFEYFSETQRNKGNFPGRFSGRQFSNSRSEMNVSTLELGDSALYLCASSTLGRGGAWETQYFGPGTRLLVL.

The chain has TRBV25-1 and TRBJ2-7; 8 bases fit TRBD2. CDR3 size: 14 residues. The germline V gene has CDR1 MGHDK and CDR2 SYGVNS. V shed 3 bases and J 3 bases; nucleotides not matched to a gene: 4. Here the CDR3 reads CASSDQTSVYEQYF. DNA of the CDR3: TGTGCCAGCAGTGATCAGACTAGCGTCTACGAGCAGTACTTC.

This sequence joins TRBV7-9 and TRBJ2-5; 7 nucleotides match TRBD1. Per germline, CDR1 SEHNR and CDR2 FQNEAQ (reference sequence). The CDR3 has 15 residues. J was trimmed by 1 base and V by 5 bases; bases with no gene match: 7. CDR3 protein: CASSPPGQTQETQYF. The CDR3 region has the DNA TGTGCCAGCAGCCCACCGGGACAGACCCAAGAGACCCAGTACTTC.

This chain links TRBV2 with TRBJ2-7; 9 positions match TRBD2. Unmatched junction bases numbered 9, after V lost 1 base and J lost 5 bases. The germline V gene encodes CDR1 SNHLY and CDR2 FYNNEI. This CDR3 comprises 16 residues. The DNA of the CDR3 is TGTGCCAGCAGTGAAGGTGGGATTAGCGGGGGCCACGAGCAGTACTTC. It yields the protein CASSEGGISGGHEQYF. The full variable domain, completed using reference TRBV2 and TRBJ2-7, is EPEVTQTPSHQVTQMGQEVILRCVPISNHLYFYWYRQILGQKVEFLVSFYNNEISEKSEIFDDQFSVERPDGSNFTLKIRSTKLEDSAMYFCASSEGGISGGHEQYFGPGTRLTVT.

CDR3 region: CATGDRKDTEAFF. The DNA of the CDR3 is TGTGCCACCGGAGACAGGAAGGACACTGAAGCTTTCTTT. The rearrangement uses TRBV15 and TRBJ1-1; D perhaps matches TRBD1 (6 bases). The CDR3 is 13 residues long. V was cut by 8 bases and J by 3 bases, with 13 bases left in between. Germline V gene data show CDR1 as LNHNV and CDR2 as YYDKDF (reference sequence).

This clone was seen a single time. The CDR3 is CSVEAPRQFQETQYF. The CDR3 coding sequence is TGCAGCGTTGAAGCTCCTCGACAGTTCCAAGAGACCCAGTACTTC. V usage is TRBV29-1 and J usage is TRBJ2-5; possibly TRBD1 for D (5 bases). This CDR3 has 15 amino acids. V was cut by 1 base and J by 1 base, with 13 bases left in between. Germline V gene data show CDR1 as SQVTM and CDR2 as ANQGSEA.

This chain joins TRBV9 and TRBJ1-6, with no clear D. The CDR3 has 14 residues. Trimming pared 2 bases from V and 6 bases from J, leaving 9 bases between. Germline V CDR1 and CDR2: SGDLS, YYNGEE. The CDR3 DNA is TGTGCCAGCAGCGTCAGAAGCGGTAATTCACCCCTCCACTTT. It codes for CASSVRSGNSPLHF. Looking up the rest from reference TRBV9 and TRBJ1-6 gives the full variable domain: DSGVTQTPKHLITATGQRVTLRCSPRSGDLSVYWYQQSLDQGLQFLIQYYNGEERAKGNILERFSAQQFPDLHSELNLSSLELGDSALYFCASSVRSGNSPLHFGNGTRLTVT.

The J gene is TRBJ2-1, the V gene TRBV9; 7 nucleotides align to TRBD1. Germline V gene data show CDR1 as SGDLS and CDR2 as YYNGEE. The CDR3 spans 15 residues. Unmatched junction bases numbered 6, after V lost 0 bases and J lost 6 bases. The CDR3 spells CASSVVSDRPNEQFF. CDR3 bases: TGTGCCAGCAGCGTAGTCTCGGACAGGCCCAATGAGCAGTTCTTC.

This sequence joins TRBV11-2 and TRBJ2-5; possible D gene TRBD2, 6 bases. Germline assignment: CDR1 SGHAT and CDR2 FQNNGV. V was trimmed by 1 base and J by 5 bases, leaving 20 bases between them. The CDR3 sequence is 17 residues long. The CDR3 protein is CASSLVGVREEDETQYF. CDR3 nucleotides: TGTGCCAGCAGCTTAGTAGGGGTCAGGGAGGAAGACGAGACCCAGTACTTC.

This chain joins TRBV11-3 and TRBJ2-5, with 9 nucleotides matching TRBD2. After removal of 6 bases from V and 5 bases from J, the junction contained 7 bases not matched to a gene. Per germline, CDR1 SGHNT and CDR2 YENEEA. This CDR3 region has 14 residues. The CDR3 DNA sequence: TGTGCCAGCAGTCAGACTAGCGGAGGGGAGACCCAGTACTTC. It encodes CASSQTSGGETQYF.

The chain has TRBV12-5 and TRBJ2-7, with D possibly being TRBD1 (6 bases). V dropped 9 bases and J dropped 3 bases, with 24 bases sitting between them. This CDR3 contains 16 residues. The V gene's germline CDR1 is LGHNT and CDR2 FRNRAP. CDR3: CARNDRIPIIFYEQYF. In nucleotides, the CDR3 is TGTGCTAGAAACGACAGGATACCCATTATATTCTACGAGCAGTACTTC.

Only one count was recorded for this clone. This chain joins TRBV27 and TRBJ2-7; 9 bases align to TRBD1. Unmatched junction bases numbered 9, after V lost 4 bases and J lost 2 bases. Germline V lookup: CDR1 MNHEY, CDR2 SMNVEV (reference sequence). This CDR3 spans 16 amino acids. The CDR3 bases are TGTGCCAGCAGTTCAAGGGGACAGGGAATGCCCTACGAGCAGTACTTC. This encodes CASSSRGQGMPYEQYF.

The V gene is TRBV9, the J gene TRBJ1-3; 7 bases are a match to TRBD1. This CDR3 spans 17 amino acids. The trim removed 4 bases at V and 0 bases at J, leaving 10 bases unmatched. Germline CDR1 reads SGDLS; CDR2 reads YYNGEE. Here the CDR3 reads CASSSLRGDSSGNTIYF. The DNA for the CDR3 is TGTGCCAGCAGCTCACTCAGGGGGGACAGCTCTGGAAACACCATATATTTT.

Remarks on this clone: Other DNA sequences from this sample encode an identical CDR3 as well. The gene calls are TRBV6-4 and TRBJ2-1; D possibly corresponds to TRBD1 (5 bases). The V end was cut by 0 bases, the J end by 6 bases, with 6 bases between. Germline CDR1 and CDR2: MRHNA and SNTAGT. The CDR3 length is 13 residues. CDR3 region: CASSDSRGNEQFF. The CDR3 DNA sequence: TGTGCCAGCAGTGACTCTAGGGGCAATGAGCAGTTCTTC.

The chain employs TRBV28 and TRBJ2-7; TRBD2 aligns across 11 bases. There are 15 residues in the CDR3. V lost 2 bases to trimming and J lost 5 bases; unmatched junction nucleotides: 5. Germline CDR1 reads MDHEN; CDR2 reads SYDVKM. The CDR3 spells CASSLLAGGRNEQYF. The CDR3 DNA sequence: TGTGCCAGCAGTTTACTAGCGGGGGGAAGGAACGAGCAGTACTTC.

The chain uses TRBV14 and TRBJ1-2; D might be TRBD1 (5 bases). The CDR3 runs to 17 residues. Trimming pared 4 bases from V and 3 bases from J, leaving 21 bases between. Germline loops: CDR1 SGHDN, CDR2 FVKESK. CDR3 protein: CASSPGSWTHIDYGYTF. DNA for the CDR3: TGTGCCAGCAGCCCGGGTTCGTGGACACATATTGACTATGGCTACACCTTC.

The V and J genes are TRBV5-6 and TRBJ1-4, with D maybe TRBD1 (6 bases). This CDR3 region has 16 residues. Germline values: CDR1 SGHDT, CDR2 YYEEEE. V was trimmed by 1 base and J by 4 bases, leaving 14 bases between them. In nucleotides, the CDR3 is TGTGCCAGCAGCTTGAACAGGGCGGAGTATAATGAAAAACTGTTTTTT. Amino acids: CASSLNRAEYNEKLFF. Looking up the rest from reference TRBV5-6 and TRBJ1-4 gives the full variable domain: DAGVTQSPTHLIKTRGQQVTLRCSPKSGHDTVSWYQQALGQGPQFIFQYYEEEERQRGNFPDRFSGHQFPNYSSELNVNALLLGDSALYLCASSLNRAEYNEKLFFGSGTQLSVL.

This clone has a handful of counts. This sequence joins TRBV30 and TRBJ2-5, with 12 bases that match TRBD2. Germline loops: CDR1 GTSNPN, CDR2 SVGIG (reference sequence). This CDR3 comprises 17 residues. The V segment lost 1 base and the J segment 8 bases; nucleotides outside the gene matches: 14. The CDR3 is CAWSDPQLLAGGQTQYF. CDR3 nucleotides: TGTGCCTGGAGTGACCCTCAATTACTAGCGGGGGGCCAAACCCAGTACTTC.

The CDR3 sequence is CASSFAGTGATGELFF. CDR3 coding DNA: TGTGCCAGCAGTTTCGCCGGGACAGGAGCCACCGGGGAGCTGTTTTTT. The chain uses TRBV27 and TRBJ2-2, with 8 bases aligning to TRBD1. Germline CDR1 and CDR2: MNHEY and SMNVEV (reference sequence). V was pared by 3 bases and J by 4 bases, with 7 bases of the junction left unmatched. The CDR3 runs to 16 residues.

This sequence joins TRBV27 and TRBJ1-2; 8 nucleotides line up with TRBD1. Looked up from germline, CDR1 is MNHEY and CDR2 is SMNVEV (reference sequence). With V trimmed by 0 bases and J by 5 bases, 8 bases remained unmatched. There are 16 residues in the CDR3. The CDR3 sequence is CASSLSGQGAHYGYTF. CDR3 coding DNA: TGTGCCAGCAGTTTATCCGGCCAGGGGGCCCATTATGGCTACACCTTC.

The V call is TRBV19, the J call TRBJ1-2; TRBD1 matches at 12 bases. Trimming removed 5 bases from V and 4 bases from J; junction bases left unmatched: 8. Germline CDR1 is LNHDA and CDR2 is SQIVND (reference sequence). The CDR3 runs to 16 residues. Here the CDR3 reads CASSLRDRGRGYGYTF. The CDR3 DNA reads TGTGCCAGTAGTCTCCGGGACAGGGGGCGAGGCTATGGCTACACCTTC.